The subject of this entry is one TCR beta chain. These data are taken from a study of blood T cell repertoires in COVID-19. Study summary: The samples span acute and convalescent COVID-19 from the United States, Italy and Spain.

After removal of 4 bases from V and 1 base from J, the junction contained 15 bases not matched to a gene. Germline V gene lookup returns CDR1 SGHKS and CDR2 YYEKEE (reference sequence). CDR3 length: 19 residues. Using immunoSEQ multiplex PCR, the repertoire was profiled, and TCRdb retains in-frame clones only, with some absent. This sample yields about 210,000 clones, of which around nine tenths are seen a single time; about 5% belongs to the top ten. Sequencing used peripheral blood. The rearrangement uses TRBV5-5 and TRBJ1-1, with 11 nucleotides matching TRBD1. The TCR originated in a woman in her thirties or forties with acute or convalescent COVID-19. CDR3 sequence: CASSLTLPGTGGRNTEAFF. DNA of the CDR3: TGTGCCAGCAGCCTCACCCTTCCCGGGACAGGGGGACGGAACACTGAAGCTTTCTTT.